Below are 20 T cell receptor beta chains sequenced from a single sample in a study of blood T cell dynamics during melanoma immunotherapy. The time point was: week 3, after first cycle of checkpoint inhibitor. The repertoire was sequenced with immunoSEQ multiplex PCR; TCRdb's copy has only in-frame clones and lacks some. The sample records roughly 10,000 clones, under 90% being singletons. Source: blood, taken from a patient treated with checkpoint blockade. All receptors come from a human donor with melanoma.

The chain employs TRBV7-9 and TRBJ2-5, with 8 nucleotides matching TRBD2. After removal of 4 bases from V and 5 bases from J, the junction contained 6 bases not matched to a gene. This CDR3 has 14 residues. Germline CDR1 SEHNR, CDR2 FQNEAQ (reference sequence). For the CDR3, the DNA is TGTGCCAGCAGCTCGAGCGGGAGCGGGGAGACCCAGTACTTC. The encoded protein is CASSSSGSGETQYF.

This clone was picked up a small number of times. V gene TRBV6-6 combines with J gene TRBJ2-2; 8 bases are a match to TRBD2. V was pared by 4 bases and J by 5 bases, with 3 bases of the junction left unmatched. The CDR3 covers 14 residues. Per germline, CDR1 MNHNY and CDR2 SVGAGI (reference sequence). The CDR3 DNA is TGTGCCAGCAGTTCATCTAGCGGGACCGGGGAGCTGTTTTTT. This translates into CASSSSSGTGELFF.

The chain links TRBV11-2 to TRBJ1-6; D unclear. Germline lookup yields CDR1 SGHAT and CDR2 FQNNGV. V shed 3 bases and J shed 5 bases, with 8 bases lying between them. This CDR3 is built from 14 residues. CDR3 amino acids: CASSFYGDNSPLHF. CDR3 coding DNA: TGTGCCAGCAGCTTTTACGGCGATAATTCACCCCTCCACTTT.

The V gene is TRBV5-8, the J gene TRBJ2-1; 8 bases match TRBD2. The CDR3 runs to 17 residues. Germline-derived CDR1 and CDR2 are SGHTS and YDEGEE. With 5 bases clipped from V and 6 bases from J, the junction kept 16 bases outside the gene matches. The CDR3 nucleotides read TGTGCCAGCAGTTATGGACTATCGGCTAGCGGGTCCAATGAGCAGTTCTTC. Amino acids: CASSYGLSASGSNEQFF. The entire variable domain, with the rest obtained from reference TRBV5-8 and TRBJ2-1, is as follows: EAGVTQSPTHLIKTRGQQATLRCSPISGHTSVYWYQQALGLGLQFLLWYDEGEERNRGNFPPRFSGRQFPNYSSELNVNALELEDSALYLCASSYGLSASGSNEQFFGPGTRLTVL.

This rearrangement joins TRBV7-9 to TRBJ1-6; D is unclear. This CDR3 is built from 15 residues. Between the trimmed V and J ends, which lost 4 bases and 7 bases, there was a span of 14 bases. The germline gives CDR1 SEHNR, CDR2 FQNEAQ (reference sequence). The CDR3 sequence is CASSSLTGSNSPLHF. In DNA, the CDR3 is TGTGCCAGCAGCTCGTTGACGGGGTCAAATTCACCCCTCCACTTT.

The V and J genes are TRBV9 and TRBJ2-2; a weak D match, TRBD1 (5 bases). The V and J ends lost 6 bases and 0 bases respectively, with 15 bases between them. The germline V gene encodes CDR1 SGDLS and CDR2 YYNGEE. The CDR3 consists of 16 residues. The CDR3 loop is CASTLGGATNTGELFF. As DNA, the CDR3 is TGTGCCAGCACCTTGGGTGGGGCGACGAACACCGGGGAGCTGTTTTTT.

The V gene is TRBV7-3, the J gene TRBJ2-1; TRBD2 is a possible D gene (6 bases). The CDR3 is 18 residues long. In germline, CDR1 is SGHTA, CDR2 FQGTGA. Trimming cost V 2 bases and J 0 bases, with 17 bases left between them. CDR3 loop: CASSLLPLAGSSYNEQFF. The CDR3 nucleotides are TGTGCCAGCAGCTTATTACCCCTGGCGGGGAGCTCCTACAATGAGCAGTTCTTC.

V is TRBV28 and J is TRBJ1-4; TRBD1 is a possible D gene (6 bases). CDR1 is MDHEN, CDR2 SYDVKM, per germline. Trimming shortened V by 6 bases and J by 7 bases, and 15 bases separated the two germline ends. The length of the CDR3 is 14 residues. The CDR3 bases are TGTGCCAGCAGGGCGCGGGGGCGTCGTGAAAAACTGTTTTTT. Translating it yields CASRARGRREKLFF.

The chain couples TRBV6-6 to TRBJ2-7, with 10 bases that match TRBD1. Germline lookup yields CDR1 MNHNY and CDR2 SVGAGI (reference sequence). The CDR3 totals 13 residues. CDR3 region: CASSMTGGVEQYV. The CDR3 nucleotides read TGCGCCAGCAGCATGACAGGGGGCGTCGAGCAGTACGTC.

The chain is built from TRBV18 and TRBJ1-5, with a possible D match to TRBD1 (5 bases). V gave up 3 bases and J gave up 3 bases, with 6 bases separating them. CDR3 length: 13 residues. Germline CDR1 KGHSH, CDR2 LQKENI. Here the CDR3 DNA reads TGTGCCAGCTCACCGGACATCAATCAGCCCCAGCATTTT. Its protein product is CASSPDINQPQHF.

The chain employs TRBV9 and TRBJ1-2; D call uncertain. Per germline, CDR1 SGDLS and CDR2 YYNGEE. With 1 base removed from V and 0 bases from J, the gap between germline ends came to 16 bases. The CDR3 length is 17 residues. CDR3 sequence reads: CASSVTATLGSNYGYTF. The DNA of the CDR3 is TGTGCCAGCAGCGTAACGGCCACCCTGGGATCTAACTATGGCTACACCTTC.

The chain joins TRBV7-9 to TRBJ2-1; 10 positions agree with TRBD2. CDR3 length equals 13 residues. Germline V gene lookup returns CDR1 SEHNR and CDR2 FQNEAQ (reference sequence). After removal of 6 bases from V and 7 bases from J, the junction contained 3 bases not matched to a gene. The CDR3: CASRSSGSNEQFF. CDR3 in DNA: TGTGCCAGCAGATCTAGCGGGAGTAATGAGCAGTTCTTC.

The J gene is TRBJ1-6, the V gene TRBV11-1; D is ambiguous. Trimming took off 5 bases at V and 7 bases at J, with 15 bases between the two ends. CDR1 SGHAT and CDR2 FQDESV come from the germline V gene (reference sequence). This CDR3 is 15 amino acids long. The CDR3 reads CASSPDGLRNSPLHF. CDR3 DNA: TGTGCCAGCAGCCCCGACGGACTGAGGAATTCACCCCTCCACTTT.

CDR3 in DNA: TGCGCCAGCAGCCCGGGGACTAGCGGGGGGGCCAGGGAGACCCAGTACTTC. It encodes CASSPGTSGGARETQYF. The V call is TRBV5-1, the J call TRBJ2-5; 16 nucleotides line up with TRBD2. The germline V gene encodes CDR1 SGHRS and CDR2 YFSETQ. This CDR3 has 17 amino acids. The V and J ends lost 4 bases and 5 bases, in that order; junction bases with no gene match: 8.

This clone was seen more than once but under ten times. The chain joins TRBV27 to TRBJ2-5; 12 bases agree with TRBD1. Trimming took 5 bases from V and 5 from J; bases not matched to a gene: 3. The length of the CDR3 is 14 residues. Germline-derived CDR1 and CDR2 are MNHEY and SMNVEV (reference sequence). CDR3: CASSGDRGLETQYF. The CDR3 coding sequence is TGTGCCAGCAGTGGGGACAGGGGGCTGGAGACCCAGTACTTC.

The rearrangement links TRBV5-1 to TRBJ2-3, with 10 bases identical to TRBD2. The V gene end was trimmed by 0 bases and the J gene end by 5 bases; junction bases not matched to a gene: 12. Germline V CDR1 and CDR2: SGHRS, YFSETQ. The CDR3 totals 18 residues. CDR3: CASSLAPAGGTPQDTQYF. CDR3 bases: TGCGCCAGCAGCTTGGCCCCAGCGGGAGGGACACCCCAAGATACGCAGTATTTT. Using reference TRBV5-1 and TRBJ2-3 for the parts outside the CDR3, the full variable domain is KAGVTQTPRYLIKTRGQQVTLSCSPISGHRSVSWYQQTPGQGLQFLFEYFSETQRNKGNFPGRFSGRQFSNSRSEMNVSTLELGDSALYLCASSLAPAGGTPQDTQYFGPGTRLTVL.

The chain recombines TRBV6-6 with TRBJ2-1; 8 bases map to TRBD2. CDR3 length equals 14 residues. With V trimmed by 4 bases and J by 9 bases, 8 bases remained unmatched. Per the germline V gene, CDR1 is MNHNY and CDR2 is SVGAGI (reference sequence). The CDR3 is CASSSRAGATEQFF. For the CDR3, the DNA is TGTGCCAGCAGTTCCCGAGCGGGAGCGACTGAGCAGTTCTTC.

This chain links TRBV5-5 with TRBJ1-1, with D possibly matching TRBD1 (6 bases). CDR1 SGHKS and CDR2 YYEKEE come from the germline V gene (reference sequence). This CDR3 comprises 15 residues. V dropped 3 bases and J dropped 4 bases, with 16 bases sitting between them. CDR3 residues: CASSSSGTQGTEAFF. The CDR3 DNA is TGTGCCAGCAGCTCCTCCGGGACACAGGGCACTGAAGCTTTCTTT.

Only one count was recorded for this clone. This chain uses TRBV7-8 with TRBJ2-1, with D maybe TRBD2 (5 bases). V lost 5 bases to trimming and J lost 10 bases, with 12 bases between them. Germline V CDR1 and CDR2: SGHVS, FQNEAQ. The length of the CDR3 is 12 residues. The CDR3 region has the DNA TGTGCCAGCAGCCCACCCCGCGGGGAGCAGTTCTTC. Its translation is CASSPPRGEQFF.

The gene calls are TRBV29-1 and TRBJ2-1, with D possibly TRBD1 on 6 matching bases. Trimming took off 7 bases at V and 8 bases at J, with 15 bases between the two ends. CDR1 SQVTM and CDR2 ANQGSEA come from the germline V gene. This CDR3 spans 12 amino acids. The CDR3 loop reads CSAPRGSDEQFF. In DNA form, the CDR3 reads TGCAGCGCCCCGAGGGGGAGCGATGAGCAGTTCTTC.